This is a list of T cell receptor beta chains from one sample in a study of cytomegalovirus exposure and HLA in healthy donors. This table comes from immunoSEQ multiplex PCR, and its TCRdb copy is limited to in-frame clones, with some not included. The profile shows approximately 160,000 clones, roughly 82% of them singletons. Sequencing used PBMCs. Every receptor here comes from a man between 25 and 39 years old in good health and CMV-seropositive. Both conserved end residues are part of each CDR3. The D gene is left open where the match is weak. Clone size is not always given. Where it is, it says once, few, many or a class for expanded clones.

>TRBV5-1|.|TRBJ2-5|.
CASSSNQETQYF
TGCGCCAGCAGCTCTAACCAAGAGACCCAGTACTTC
>TRBV5-1|.|TRBJ1-2|TRBD1
CASATGTANLYGYTF
TGCGCCAGCGCAACCGGGACAGCCAACTTATATGGCTACACCTTC
>TRBV2|.|TRBJ2-5|.
CASSSGIGVPETQYF
TGTGCCAGCAGTTCAGGGATAGGGGTTCCAGAGACCCAGTACTTC
>TRBV29-1|.|TRBJ2-7|.
CSVVGGKYEQYF
TGCAGCGTTGTCGGCGGCAAGTACGAGCAGTACTTC
>TRBV19|few|TRBJ2-3|TRBD1
CASRDRSTDTQYF
TGTGCCAGCCGGGACAGGAGCACAGATACGCAGTATTTT
>TRBV30|once|TRBJ1-4|TRBD1
CAWNRGVEKLFF
TGTGCCTGGAACAGGGGCGTCGAAAAACTGTTTTTT
>TRBV15|.|TRBJ2-7|.
CATSRAGRGPYEQYF
TGTGCCACCAGCAGAGCGGGCAGGGGCCCCTACGAGCAGTACTTC
>TRBV5-6|.|TRBJ1-2|.
CASSSLRTAYPFGYTF
TGTGCCAGCAGCTCTCTTCGGACAGCCTACCCTTTTGGCTACACCTTC
>TRBV6-1|few|TRBJ2-1|.
CASSTGSGNEQFF
TGTGCCAGCAGTACAGGGTCTGGGAATGAGCAGTTCTTC
>TRBV28|.|TRBJ1-1|TRBD1
CASSAPTGSGTEAFF
TGTGCCAGCAGTGCCCCGACAGGGTCGGGCACTGAAGCTTTCTTT
>TRBV7-9|.|TRBJ2-3|TRBD2
CASSFRAGGADTQYF
TGTGCCAGCAGCTTCAGAGCGGGGGGCGCAGATACGCAGTATTTT
>TRBV2|.|TRBJ2-7|.
CASSEQASSYEQYF
TGTGCCAGCAGTGAACAGGCGAGCTCCTACGAGCAGTACTTC
>TRBV29-1|.|TRBJ2-5|TRBD2
CSVEGEGAGGQETQYF
TGCAGCGTTGAAGGAGAGGGAGCGGGAGGGCAGGAGACCCAGTACTTC
>TRBV4-3|.|TRBJ2-1|TRBD2
CASSQDTGGGSEQFF
TGCGCCAGCAGCCAAGATACCGGGGGGGGCAGTGAGCAGTTCTTC
>TRBV28|.|TRBJ1-5|.
CASSPGGPFNQPQHF
TGTGCCAGCAGTCCCGGCGGGCCGTTCAATCAGCCCCAGCATTTT
>TRBV4-1|.|TRBJ2-4|.
CASSRESTAVNIQYF
TGCGCCAGCAGCCGTGAATCGACGGCGGTGAACATTCAGTACTTC
>TRBV6-4|.|TRBJ1-1|.
CASSDSESSEAFF
TGTGCCAGCAGTGACTCGGAGAGTTCAGAAGCTTTCTTT
>TRBV27|.|TRBJ1-3|.
CASSYERDRGTGNTIYF
TGTGCCAGCAGTTACGAGAGGGATCGAGGGACTGGAAACACCATATATTTT
>TRBV18|few|TRBJ1-1|TRBD1
CASSPGWIRGQGPEAFF
TGTGCCAGCTCACCAGGATGGATTCGGGGACAGGGTCCTGAAGCTTTCTTT
>TRBV7-2|.|TRBJ1-2|TRBD1
CASSLDAGQGVGGYGYTF
TGTGCCAGCAGCTTAGATGCGGGACAGGGGGTAGGTGGCTATGGCTACACCTTC
>TRBV28|once|TRBJ2-7|TRBD1
CASSRQGAYEQYF
TGTGCCAGCAGTCGACAGGGGGCATACGAGCAGTACTTC
>TRBV18|.|TRBJ2-5|.
CASSPSPHGEETQYF
TGTGCCAGCTCACCGAGTCCCCACGGGGAAGAGACCCAGTACTTC
>TRBV7-9|.|TRBJ1-6|.
CASSLSGNNSPLHF
TGTGCCAGCAGCTTATCCGGGAATAATTCACCCCTCCACTTT
>TRBV6-1|.|TRBJ1-5|.
CASSEFTQGRNQPQHF
TGTGCCAGCAGTGAGTTTACACAGGGACGCAATCAGCCCCAGCATTTT
>TRBV18|.|TRBJ2-2|TRBD1
CASSIRQGEAGELFF
TGTGCCAGCTCAATACGACAGGGCGAGGCTGGGGAGCTGTTTTTT
>TRBV4-2|.|TRBJ2-1|TRBD2
CASSPLLAGNHNEQFF
TGTGCCAGCAGCCCACTACTAGCGGGAAATCACAATGAGCAGTTCTTC
>TRBV20-1|.|TRBJ2-1|TRBD2
CSANSGRAVFF
TGCAGTGCCAATAGCGGGAGGGCCGTGTTCTTC
>TRBV30|once|TRBJ2-1|.
CAWIPSSGYNEQFF
TGTGCCTGGATACCCTCGAGCGGCTACAATGAGCAGTTCTTC
>TRBV2|.|TRBJ2-1|.
CASGEIYNEQFF
TGTGCCAGTGGGGAGATTTACAATGAGCAGTTCTTC
>TRBV5-1|.|TRBJ2-2|TRBD2
CASSLEGLAGGPTGELFF
TGCGCCAGCAGCTTGGAGGGACTAGCGGGGGGGCCAACCGGGGAGCTGTTTTTT
>TRBV5-1|.|TRBJ1-2|.
CASSLEGFDGYTF
TGCGCCAGCAGCTTGGAGGGGTTCGATGGCTACACCTTC
>TRBV5-1|.|TRBJ2-1|.
CASTPWGTPSDEQFF
TGCGCCAGCACCCCGTGGGGGACTCCCTCCGATGAGCAGTTCTTC
>TRBV2|.|TRBJ2-2|.
CASEPGGTNTGELFF
TGTGCCAGCGAACCGGGGGGCACGAACACCGGGGAGCTGTTTTTT
>TRBV27|few|TRBJ2-7|.
CASSLSAQGYEQYF
TGTGCCAGCAGTTTGTCGGCCCAGGGCTACGAGCAGTACTTC
>TRBV29-1|.|TRBJ1-1|.
CSVPAQGSLNTEAFF
TGCAGCGTTCCCGCTCAGGGGAGCTTGAACACTGAAGCTTTCTTT
>TRBV5-1|.|TRBJ2-7|TRBD1
CASSLGPGQYSYEQYF
TGCGCCAGCAGCTTGGGGCCGGGACAGTACTCCTACGAGCAGTACTTC
>TRBV7-9|.|TRBJ2-5|.
CASSLSRGETQYF
TGTGCCAGCAGCCTTAGTAGGGGAGAGACCCAGTACTTC
>TRBV14|.|TRBJ1-1|.
CASSQDVNTEAFF
TGTGCCAGCAGCCAAGATGTAAACACTGAAGCTTTCTTT
>TRBV28|.|TRBJ1-2|TRBD1
CASSAGTGLGYTF
TGTGCCAGCAGTGCCGGGACAGGGCTTGGCTACACCTTC
>TRBV20-1|.|TRBJ1-3|.
CSASSGNTIYF
TGCAGTGCTAGTAGTGGAAACACCATATATTTT
>TRBV2|.|TRBJ2-1|.
CASSSLGASEQFF
TGTGCCAGCAGCTCCTTAGGAGCTAGTGAGCAGTTCTTC
>TRBV4-1|.|TRBJ2-6|TRBD2
CASSQAGGSSGANVLTF
TGCGCCAGCAGCCAAGCGGGGGGAAGCTCTGGGGCCAACGTCCTGACTTTC
>TRBV19|.|TRBJ2-1|TRBD2
CASVRSGTSNEQFF
TGTGCCAGTGTCCGCTCCGGGACTAGCAATGAGCAGTTCTTC
>TRBV7-5|.|TRBJ2-7|.
CVRSLPPRREGRDEQYF
TGTGTCAGAAGCTTACCCCCGAGGCGGGAGGGCCGGGACGAGCAGTACTTC
>TRBV30|.|TRBJ1-2|.
CAWSVGGGGGYGYTF
TGTGCCTGGAGTGTAGGAGGGGGGGGCGGCTATGGCTACACCTTC
>TRBV27|.|TRBJ1-1|TRBD1
CASSLSTGAEAFF
TGTGCCAGCAGTTTATCAACAGGGGCTGAAGCTTTCTTT
>TRBV5-1|.|TRBJ2-1|.
CASSAQGRENEQFF
TGCGCCAGCAGTGCGCAGGGGCGAGAAAATGAGCAGTTCTTC
>TRBV7-2|once|TRBJ2-3|.
CASSLGPRVDTQYF
TGTGCCAGCAGCTTAGGGCCGCGGGTAGATACGCAGTATTTT
>TRBV18|.|TRBJ2-1|.
CASLNGGVDEQFF
TGTGCCAGCTTAAACGGGGGAGTCGATGAGCAGTTCTTC
>TRBV7-2|once|TRBJ2-5|TRBD1
CASSLGGTGMRETQYF
TGTGCCAGCAGCCTCGGGGGGACAGGGATGAGAGAGACCCAGTACTTC
>TRBV2|.|TRBJ2-7|.
CASSEQDGSSYEQYF
TGTGCCAGCAGTGAACAGGACGGGAGTTCCTACGAGCAGTACTTC
>TRBV29-1|.|TRBJ2-5|.
CSVVQGRGGSNQETQYF
TGCAGCGTTGTACAGGGCCGGGGCGGTTCGAACCAAGAGACCCAGTACTTC